This TCR beta chain was sequenced during a study of cytomegalovirus exposure and HLA in healthy donors. In the case of this clone: What it binds is not known.

Whole-study findings and limits: In a later analysis, TCR beta V- and J-gene trimming showed a link to a missense DCLRE1C variant. Within the data, a cluster of highly shared sequence variants was likely a sequencing artifact.

Researchers ran the PCR with 60 Vbeta and 13 Jbeta primers. Profiled with immunoSEQ multiplex PCR; TCRdb holds only in-frame clones, not every one. The table lists 120,000 to 150,000 clones, roughly three quarters of them singletons. The germline CDR1 and CDR2 sequences are WNHNN and SYGVQD (reference sequence). This CDR3 comprises 15 residues. Trimming removed 0 bases at V and 1 base at J, with 8 bases between. This TCR came from a woman aged 40 to 49 in good health and CMV-seronegative. The sequenced sample consisted of PBMCs. This rearrangement joins TRBV10-1 to TRBJ2-3; maybe TRBD1 (6 bases). The CDR3 DNA sequence: TGCGCCAGCAGTGAGTCGAGACAGGGCACAGATACGCAGTATTTT. Translated, it gives CASSESRQGTDTQYF.